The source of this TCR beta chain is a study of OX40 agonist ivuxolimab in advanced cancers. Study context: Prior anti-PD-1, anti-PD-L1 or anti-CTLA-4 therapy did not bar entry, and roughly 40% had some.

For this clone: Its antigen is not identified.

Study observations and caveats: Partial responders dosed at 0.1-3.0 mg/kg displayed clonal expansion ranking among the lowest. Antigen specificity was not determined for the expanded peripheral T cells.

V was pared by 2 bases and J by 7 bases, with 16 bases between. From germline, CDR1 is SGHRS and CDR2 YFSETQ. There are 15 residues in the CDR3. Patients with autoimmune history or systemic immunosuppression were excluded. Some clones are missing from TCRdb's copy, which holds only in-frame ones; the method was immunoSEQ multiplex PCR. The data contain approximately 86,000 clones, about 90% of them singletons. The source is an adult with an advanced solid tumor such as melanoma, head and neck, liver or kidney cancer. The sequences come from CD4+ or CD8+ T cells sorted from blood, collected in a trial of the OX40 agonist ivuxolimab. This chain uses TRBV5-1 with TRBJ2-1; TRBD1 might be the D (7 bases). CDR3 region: CASSFLGGAGNEQFF. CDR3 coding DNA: TGCGCCAGCAGCTTCCTAGGGGGCGCGGGGAATGAGCAGTTCTTC.